This TCR beta chain was observed in a study of shared clonotypes between healthy human individuals. The V gene lost 7 bases and the J gene lost 7 bases, with 5 bases spanning the gap. CDR1 DFQATT and CDR2 SNEGSKA come from the germline V gene (reference sequence). This CDR3 region has 8 residues. Study conclusions and caveats: Sampling involved blood alone; tissue repertoires likely differ.

The authors' processing: ImmunoSEQ output lacked quality scores and full-length reads, limiting matched filtering. Libraries were prepared by immunoSEQ multiplex PCR; TCRdb keeps only in-frame clonotypes and omits some of them. From that table come the V and J calls and clone size; the DNA was used to work out D and trimming. The data contain 2 million to 2.5 million clones, 85% to 95% of them singletons. Note on this clone: Its antigen is still unknown.

The clonotype comes from a young man in good health. Some clones in this sample may be carry-over from other donors' samples. Sequenced material: naive CD4+ T cells from PBMCs. As to subset: CD45RA+ positively selected. This chain uses TRBV20-1 with TRBJ2-7; no definite D call. The CDR3 reads CSVREQYF. The DNA for the CDR3 is TGCAGTGTCCGGGAGCAGTACTTC.